Listed below are T cell receptor beta chains from one sample, sequenced in a study of graft-versus-host responses after intestinal transplantation. The antigens of these receptors remain unknown. The data were produced by immunoSEQ multiplex PCR, yet TCRdb's version contains in-frame clones alone and is incomplete. The table has tens of thousands of clones, 90% to 95% seen once. Here the sequenced sample was unstimulated CD8+ T cells sorted from spleen or lymph node cells, taken before intestinal transplant. The receptors were sampled from a human donor who received an intestinal transplant. Both conserved end residues are part of each CDR3. The D gene is left open where the match is weak. Size tells how often a clone was seen (once, few, many) or the class of an expanded clone, and some rows leave it out.

J gene | CDR3 length | clone size | D gene | V gene | CDR3 protein | CDR3 DNA
TRBJ2-5 | 18 | - | - | TRBV7-8 | CASSLEGPVGALQETQYF | TGTGCCAGCAGCTTAGAGGGTCCGGTGGGGGCCCTCCAAGAGACCCAGTACTTC
TRBJ1-5 | 14 | once | - | TRBV5-1 | CASSLASGGQPQHF | TGCGCCAGCAGCTTGGCCTCGGGGGGACAGCCCCAGCATTTT
TRBJ2-7 | 14 | - | TRBD2 | TRBV7-2 | CASSTTSGSYEQYF | TGTGCCAGCAGCACAACTAGCGGGAGCTACGAGCAGTACTTC
TRBJ2-1 | 12 | - | - | TRBV4-2 | CASSQGGTEQFF | TGTGCCAGCAGCCAAGGAGGGACAGAGCAGTTCTTC
TRBJ1-5 | 16 | - | - | TRBV7-8 | CASSMTLPESNQPQHF | TGTGCCAGCAGCATGACACTCCCTGAAAGCAATCAGCCCCAGCATTTT
TRBJ2-1 | 18 | once | TRBD2 | TRBV7-6 | CASSSWTSGGSSYNEQFF | TGTGCCAGCAGCTCTTGGACTAGCGGGGGGAGCTCCTACAATGAGCAGTTCTTC
TRBJ2-2 | 15 | - | TRBD1 | TRBV27 | CASSSGQGATGELFF | TGTGCCAGCAGTTCGGGACAGGGGGCCACCGGGGAGCTGTTTTTT
TRBJ1-4 | 17 | - | TRBD1 | TRBV27 | CASSHTGGQGIEKKLFF | TGTGCCAGCAGCCATACCGGCGGACAGGGGATCGAAAAAAAACTGTTTTTT
TRBJ1-1 | 13 | - | TRBD1 | TRBV27 | CASSFQGGTEAFF | TGTGCCAGCAGTTTCCAGGGGGGCACTGAAGCTTTCTTT
TRBJ1-6 | 16 | - | - | TRBV19 | CASKSSGDYYNSPLHF | TGTGCCAGTAAGTCATCAGGGGACTACTATAATTCACCCCTCCACTTT
TRBJ2-7 | 13 | - | - | TRBV19 | CASSIRDTREQYF | TGTGCCAGTAGTATCAGGGACACTCGCGAGCAGTACTTC
TRBJ1-1 | 15 | - | - | TRBV30 | CAWRTVIRMNTEAFF | TGTGCCTGGAGGACAGTCATTAGGATGAACACTGAAGCTTTCTTT
TRBJ2-2 | 15 | - | TRBD2 | TRBV27 | CASSTGGGSTGELFF | TGTGCCAGCAGTACGGGCGGGGGAAGCACCGGGGAGCTGTTTTTT
TRBJ2-2 | 13 | - | - | TRBV19 | CASSAGFPGELFF | TGTGCCAGTAGTGCGGGGTTCCCCGGGGAGCTGTTTTTT
TRBJ2-3 | 18 | - | TRBD2 | TRBV5-6 | CASSSPGTSGVNGDTQYF | TGTGCCAGCAGCTCTCCCGGGACTAGCGGGGTAAATGGGGATACGCAGTATTTT
TRBJ1-2 | 15 | - | TRBD1 | TRBV19 | CASSIPAGTGYGYTF | TGTGCCAGTAGTATACCGGCCGGGACAGGATATGGCTACACCTTC
TRBJ2-1 | 16 | - | TRBD2 | TRBV10-3 | CAISDDAGGDNNEQFF | TGTGCCATCAGTGACGATGCGGGAGGAGACAACAATGAGCAGTTCTTC
TRBJ2-7 | 12 | - | - | TRBV13 | CASSLSFYEQYF | TGTGCCAGCAGCTTATCCTTCTACGAGCAGTACTTC
TRBJ1-1 | 16 | - | - | TRBV6-1 | CASSGYRAEMNTEAFF | TGTGCCAGCAGTGGATACAGGGCCGAGATGAACACTGAAGCTTTCTTT
TRBJ2-7 | 15 | - | - | TRBV4-3 | CASSQGGADLDEQYF | TGCGCCAGCAGCCAAGGTGGGGCGGACCTCGACGAGCAGTACTTC
TRBJ2-1 | 16 | - | TRBD2 | TRBV2 | CASTEGGSFLYNEQFF | TGTGCCAGCACTGAGGGCGGGAGCTTCCTCTACAATGAGCAGTTCTTC
TRBJ2-7 | 15 | - | TRBD2 | TRBV4-1 | CASSQGTSGVYEQYF | TGCGCCAGCAGCCAAGGGACTAGCGGGGTCTACGAGCAGTACTTC
TRBJ1-2 | 16 | - | TRBD1 | TRBV28 | CASSQRGGEANYGYTF | TGTGCCAGCAGTCAACGAGGGGGCGAAGCTAACTATGGCTACACCTTC
TRBJ2-1 | 11 | - | - | TRBV4-1 | CASSQVSEQFF | TGCGCCAGCAGCCAAGTAAGCGAGCAGTTCTTC
TRBJ2-5 | 17 | - | - | TRBV9 | CASSVGLTQGWGETQYF | TGTGCCAGCAGCGTAGGACTAACACAGGGTTGGGGGGAGACCCAGTACTTC
TRBJ2-7 | 14 | - | TRBD1 | TRBV7-9 | CASSPGGGTSEQYF | TGTGCCAGCAGCCCAGGGGGCGGGACCTCCGAGCAGTACTTC
TRBJ1-1 | 15 | few | - | TRBV2 | CASSEQGRMNTEAFF | TGTGCCAGCAGTGAACAGGGAAGGATGAACACTGAAGCTTTCTTT
TRBJ1-4 | 15 | - | TRBD1 | TRBV6-5 | CASSPGTGVLEKLFF | TGTGCCAGCAGTCCCGGGACAGGGGTTCTTGAAAAACTGTTTTTT
TRBJ2-5 | 14 | - | TRBD2 | TRBV30 | CACTSSGGAETQYF | TGTGCCTGTACTTCTAGCGGGGGGGCGGAGACCCAGTACTTC
TRBJ1-3 | 16 | - | TRBD1 | TRBV4-2 | CASSRQRTGGNNTIYF | TGTGCCAGCAGCCGCCAACGGACAGGGGGGAATAACACCATATATTTT
TRBJ2-7 | 15 | - | - | TRBV5-6 | CASTSSASVFYEQYF | TGTGCCAGCACCTCGTCTGCTAGTGTGTTCTACGAGCAGTACTTC
TRBJ2-7 | 14 | - | TRBD1 | TRBV27 | CASSLVGTGHEQYF | TGTGCCAGCAGTTTGGTAGGGACAGGGCACGAGCAGTACTTC
TRBJ2-5 | 14 | - | TRBD1 | TRBV15 | CATSLQGEVTTQYF | TGTGCCACCAGCCTACAGGGGGAGGTAACGACCCAGTACTTC
TRBJ2-7 | 15 | few | - | TRBV7-6 | CASSGTGGGAYEQYF | TGTGCCAGCAGCGGAACAGGGGGAGGGGCCTACGAGCAGTACTTC
TRBJ1-1 | 13 | - | - | TRBV30 | CAWQGSVNTEAFF | TGTGCCTGGCAGGGGTCTGTGAACACTGAAGCTTTCTTT
TRBJ2-1 | 15 | once | TRBD2 | TRBV5-1 | CASSLEGLAGNEQFF | TGCGCCAGCAGCTTGGAAGGACTAGCGGGAAATGAGCAGTTCTTC
TRBJ2-1 | 18 | - | TRBD2 | TRBV29-1 | CSVVGGMASGSWVDEQFF | TGCAGCGTTGTGGGGGGAATGGCTAGCGGGAGTTGGGTCGATGAGCAGTTCTTC
TRBJ2-3 | 15 | - | - | TRBV5-6 | CASSLTGRTADTQYF | TGTGCCAGCAGCTTGACAGGTCGTACGGCGGATACGCAGTATTTT
TRBJ2-3 | 16 | - | - | TRBV5-6 | CASSFVGRGTTDTQYF | TGTGCCAGCAGCTTCGTTGGACGGGGGACCACAGATACGCAGTATTTT
TRBJ2-7 | 12 | - | - | TRBV29-1 | CSVKTGPYEQYF | TGCAGCGTCAAGACAGGCCCCTACGAGCAGTACTTC
TRBJ1-1 | 17 | once | - | TRBV4-1 | CASSQAIQQGMNTEAFF | TGCGCCAGCAGCCAAGCTATCCAACAGGGCATGAACACTGAAGCTTTCTTT
TRBJ1-2 | 15 | - | - | TRBV5-1 | CASSLDSPYYYGYTF | TGCGCCAGCAGCTTGGACAGCCCCTATTACTATGGCTACACCTTC
TRBJ2-1 | 14 | - | TRBD1 | TRBV18 | CASSGTGIHNEQFF | TGTGCCAGCTCTGGGACAGGGATCCACAATGAGCAGTTCTTC
TRBJ2-3 | 16 | - | TRBD2 | TRBV2 | CASSGGRGEFTDTQYF | TGTGCCAGCAGTGGGGGGCGGGGGGAATTCACAGATACGCAGTATTTT
TRBJ2-1 | 15 | once | - | TRBV30 | CAWSVGGAWYNEQFF | TGTGCCTGGAGTGTAGGAGGGGCTTGGTACAATGAGCAGTTCTTC
TRBJ1-2 | 9 | - | - | TRBV9 | CAILYGYTF | TGTGCCATCTTATATGGCTACACCTTC